Sequencing of this TCR beta chain was carried out in a study of T cell responses to AZD1222 COVID-19 vaccine. General observations from the study: Among vaccine-associated CD4 TCRs, coverage spanned spike, with dominance at 160-218 and 743-854.

The CDR3 covers 15 residues. V lost 6 bases and J lost 4, with 15 bases in between. Looked up from germline, CDR1 is MGHRA and CDR2 is YSYEKL. The table came from immunoSEQ multiplex PCR; TCRdb's copy has only in-frame clones and leaves some out. Of under 85,000 clones listed, roughly 90% were seen once; the top ten hold 9.5% to 13%. With regard to this clone: Its antigen is as yet unknown.

V usage is TRBV4-1 and J usage is TRBJ1-4; the D gene is possibly TRBD1 (5 bases). The receptor's source is an adult in good health. The sample consisted of peripheral blood, taken on day 0 of AZD1222 vaccination. In DNA form, the CDR3 reads TGCGCCAGCAGTAACCGCGGGACCATTAATGAAAAACTGTTTTTT. Protein sequence: CASSNRGTINEKLFF.